This section outlines one T cell receptor (beta chain) sequence together with its context. Trimming took 5 bases from V and 3 from J, leaving 16 bases between them. Germline CDR1 reads MNHEY; CDR2 reads SVGEGT. The CDR3 has 15 residues. The data are from a study of T and B cells in COVID-19 patients. Blood genomic DNA input for TRB amplification was about 250-500 ng. BIOMED2 TRB-A/B primer pools were used in multiplex TRB PCR. TCRdb itself ran the multiplex PCR reads through MiXCR, one entry per CDR3 protein. The table records 8,000 to 9,500 distinct CDR3 sequences, about 36% of them present only once.

This clonotype was obtained from a human donor with active COVID-19. Sequenced input: blood. The rearrangement links TRBV6-2 or TRBV6-3 to TRBJ1-2; tentative D call: TRBD1 (6 bases). This CDR3 reads CASSPLRTAHYGYTF. The DNA of the CDR3 is TGTGCCAGCAGTCCCCTAAGGACAGCGCACTATGGCTACACCTTC.